This T cell receptor beta chain was profiled in a study of T-cell memory formation after mild COVID-19. TCRdb reprocessed the 5' RACE reads with MiXCR, giving one entry per CDR3 protein. Found here are about 260,000 distinct CDR3 sequences, roughly 17% of them singletons; the top ten hold 22%. This clonotype was found a few times. This CDR3 contains 16 residues. Trimming removed 7 bases from V and 8 bases from J, with 21 bases in between. CDR1 and CDR2 (germline): MNHNY, SVGAGI (reference sequence). The sample taken for sequencing was PBMCs or a T cell subset sorted from them (not recorded which). The receptor was derived from a man younger than 35 who had mild COVID-19 (a few samples of this study predate the infection). Cell type and time point are not known. This sequence joins TRBV6-6 and TRBJ1-6, with a tentative D call TRBD1 (5 bases). CDR3 DNA sequence: TGTGCCAGCACTCTACCAACGGGACCGGGCCATTCACCCCTCCACTTT. This gives the protein CASTLPTGPGHSPLHF.